This TCR beta chain was obtained from a study of monozygotic twins with inflammatory bowel disease. General study results and limits: Other individuals had fewer clonotypes in common with IBD patients than with healthy twins, especially with disease activity. No separation of different T cell subtypes was possible.

TCRdb reanalyzed the 5' RACE reads, giving one entry per CDR3 protein sequence and no DNA. The sample includes 350,000 to 400,000 distinct CDR3 sequences. CDR3 length: 15 amino acids. The germline CDR1 and CDR2 sequences are SGHRS and YFSETQ. Remarks on this clonotype: The antigen is not known.

Material: blood. The receptor was isolated from a human donor with ulcerative colitis or Crohn's disease, or a healthy co-twin of an affected twin (not recorded which). The rearrangement links TRBV5-1 to TRBJ2-4. CDR3: CASSLDSGAKNIQYF.